This T cell receptor beta chain derives from a study of Ad26.COV2.S vaccination and SARS-CoV-2 variants. Study-wide background: Donor participated within the Ad26.COV2.S arm of the COV1001 trial. Participants got Ad26.COV2.S intramuscularly, once or twice 56 days apart.

On this clone: What it binds is unknown.

The treatment was: around 19 received Ad26.COV2.S at low or high dose, single or two shots; roughly 5 received placebo; per-sample allocation not given. Sampling happened 63 days after the first vaccine or placebo injection. Sequenced by immunoSEQ multiplex PCR; TCRdb stores in-frame clones only, minus some. The sample has roughly 460,000 clones, about nine tenths seen once; the top ten hold 1.7%. Study findings and constraints: Vaccinees reportedly had broad spike-specific CD8+ and CD4+ T cell responses. Overall T cell responses may have been underestimated by the analyses of TCR breadth and depth.

V shed 5 bases and J 3 bases; nucleotides not matched to a gene: 6. From germline, CDR1 is SGHTA and CDR2 FQGNSA. CDR3 size: 15 residues. The gene calls are TRBV7-2 and TRBJ1-2; 10 nucleotides line up with TRBD1. The sequences come from peripheral blood, collected in a trial of Ad26.COV2.S vaccine versus placebo. The sequence was obtained from a person between 18 and 59 years old who received the Ad26.COV2.S COVID-19 vaccine or a placebo. The CDR3 protein is CASSPWTGGDYGYTF. Here the CDR3 DNA reads TGTGCCAGCAGCCCCTGGACAGGGGGAGACTATGGCTACACCTTC.